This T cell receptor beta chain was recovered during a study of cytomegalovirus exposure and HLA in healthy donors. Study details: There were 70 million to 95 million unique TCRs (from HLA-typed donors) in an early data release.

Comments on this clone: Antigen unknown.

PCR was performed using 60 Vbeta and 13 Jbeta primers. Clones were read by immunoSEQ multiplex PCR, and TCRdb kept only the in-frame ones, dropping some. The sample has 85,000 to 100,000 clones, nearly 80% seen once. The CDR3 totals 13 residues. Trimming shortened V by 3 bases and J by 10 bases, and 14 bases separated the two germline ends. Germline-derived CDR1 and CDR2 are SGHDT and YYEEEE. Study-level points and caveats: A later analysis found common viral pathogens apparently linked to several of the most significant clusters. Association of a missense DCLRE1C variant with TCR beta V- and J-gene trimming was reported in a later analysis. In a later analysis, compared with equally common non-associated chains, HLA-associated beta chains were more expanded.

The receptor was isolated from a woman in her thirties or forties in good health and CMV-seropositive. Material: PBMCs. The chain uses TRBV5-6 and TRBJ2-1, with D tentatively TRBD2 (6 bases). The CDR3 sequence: CASSSRGGAEQFF. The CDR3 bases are TGTGCCAGCAGCTCGAGGGGCGGGGCCGAGCAGTTCTTC.